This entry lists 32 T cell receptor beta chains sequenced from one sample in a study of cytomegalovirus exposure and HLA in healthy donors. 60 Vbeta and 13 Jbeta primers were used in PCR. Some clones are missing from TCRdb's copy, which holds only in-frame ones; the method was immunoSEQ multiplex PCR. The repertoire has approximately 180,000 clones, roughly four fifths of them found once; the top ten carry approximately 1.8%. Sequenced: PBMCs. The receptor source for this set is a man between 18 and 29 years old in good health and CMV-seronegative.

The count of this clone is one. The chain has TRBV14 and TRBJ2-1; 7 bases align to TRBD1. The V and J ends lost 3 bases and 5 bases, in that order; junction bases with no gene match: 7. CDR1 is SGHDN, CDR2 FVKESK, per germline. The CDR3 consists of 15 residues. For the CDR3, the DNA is TGTGCCAGCAGCCAGGTGAAGGGGGCCCACAATGAGCAGTTCTTC. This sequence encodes CASSQVKGAHNEQFF.

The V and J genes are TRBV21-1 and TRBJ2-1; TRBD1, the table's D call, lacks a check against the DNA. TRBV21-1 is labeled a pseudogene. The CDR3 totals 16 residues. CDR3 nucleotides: TGTGCCAGCAGCGCCCGGTGGCAGGGGATCTACAATGAGCAGTTCTTC. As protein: CASSARWQGIYNEQFF.

The CDR3 region has the DNA TGTGCCAGCAGCAAACAGGGGGACGGGTATGGCTACACCTTC. Amino acid sequence: CASSKQGDGYGYTF. The chain employs TRBV7-2 and TRBJ1-2; 8 bases align to TRBD1. The junction had 7 bases not matched to a gene; V was cut back by 5 bases and J by 5 bases. The CDR3 is 14 residues long. Per the germline V gene, CDR1 is SGHTA and CDR2 is FQGNSA.

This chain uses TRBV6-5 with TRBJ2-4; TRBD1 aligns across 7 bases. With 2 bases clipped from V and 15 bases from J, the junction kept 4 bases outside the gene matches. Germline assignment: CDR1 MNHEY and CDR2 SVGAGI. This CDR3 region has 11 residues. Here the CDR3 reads CASSYRDRWYF. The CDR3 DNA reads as TGTGCCAGCAGTTACCGGGACAGATGGTACTTC.

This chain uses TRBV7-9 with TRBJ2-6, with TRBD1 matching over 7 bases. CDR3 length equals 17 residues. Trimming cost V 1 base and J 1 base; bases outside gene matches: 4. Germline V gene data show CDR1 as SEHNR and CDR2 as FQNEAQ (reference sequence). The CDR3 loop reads CASSLEFRGSGANVLTF. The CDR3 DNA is TGTGCCAGCAGCTTAGAATTCAGGGGGTCTGGGGCCAACGTCCTGACTTTC.

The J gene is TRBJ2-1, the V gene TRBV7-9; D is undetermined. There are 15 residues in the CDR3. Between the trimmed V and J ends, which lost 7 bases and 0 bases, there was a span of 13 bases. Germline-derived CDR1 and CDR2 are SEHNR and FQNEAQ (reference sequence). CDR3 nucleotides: TGTGCCAGCACCGGAGCCAAATTCTCCTACAATGAGCAGTTCTTC. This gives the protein CASTGAKFSYNEQFF.

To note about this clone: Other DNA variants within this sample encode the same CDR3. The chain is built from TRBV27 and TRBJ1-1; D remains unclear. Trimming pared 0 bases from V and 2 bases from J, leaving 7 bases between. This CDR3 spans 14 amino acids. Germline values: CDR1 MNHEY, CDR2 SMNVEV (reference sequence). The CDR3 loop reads CASSLSRGNTEAFF. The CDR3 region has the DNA TGTGCCAGCAGTTTATCTCGGGGAAACACTGAAGCTTTCTTT.

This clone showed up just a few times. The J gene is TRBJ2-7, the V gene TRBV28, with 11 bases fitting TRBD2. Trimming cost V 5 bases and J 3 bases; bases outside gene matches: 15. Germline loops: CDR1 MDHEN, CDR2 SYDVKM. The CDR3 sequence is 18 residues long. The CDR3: CASSRGPTLLAGDYEQYF. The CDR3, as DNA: TGTGCCAGCAGTCGAGGACCGACCCTACTAGCGGGAGACTACGAGCAGTACTTC.

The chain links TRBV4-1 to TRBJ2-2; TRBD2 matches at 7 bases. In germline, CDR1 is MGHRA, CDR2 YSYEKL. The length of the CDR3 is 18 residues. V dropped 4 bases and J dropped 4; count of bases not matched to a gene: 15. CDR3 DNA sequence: TGCGCCAGCAGCCTCAAGGCTGGGCGGGAGCGGAGCACCGGGGAGCTGTTTTTT. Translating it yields CASSLKAGRERSTGELFF.

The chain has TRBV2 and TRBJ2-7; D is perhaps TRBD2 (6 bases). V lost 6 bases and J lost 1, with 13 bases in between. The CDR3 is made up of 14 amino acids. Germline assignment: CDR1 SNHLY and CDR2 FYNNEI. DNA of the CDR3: TGTGCCAGCAGGCCTAGCGCGGGATCCTACGAGCAGTACTTC. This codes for CASRPSAGSYEQYF. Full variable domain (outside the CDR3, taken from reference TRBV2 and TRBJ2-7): EPEVTQTPSHQVTQMGQEVILRCVPISNHLYFYWYRQILGQKVEFLVSFYNNEISEKSEIFDDQFSVERPDGSNFTLKIRSTKLEDSAMYFCASRPSAGSYEQYFGPGTRLTVT.

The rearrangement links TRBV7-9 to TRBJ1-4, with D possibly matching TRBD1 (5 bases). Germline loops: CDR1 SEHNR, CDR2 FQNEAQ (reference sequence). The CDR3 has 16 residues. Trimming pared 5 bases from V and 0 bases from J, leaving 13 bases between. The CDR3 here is CASSPDTFATNEKLFF. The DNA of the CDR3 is TGTGCCAGCAGCCCGGACACCTTTGCAACTAATGAAAAACTGTTTTTT.

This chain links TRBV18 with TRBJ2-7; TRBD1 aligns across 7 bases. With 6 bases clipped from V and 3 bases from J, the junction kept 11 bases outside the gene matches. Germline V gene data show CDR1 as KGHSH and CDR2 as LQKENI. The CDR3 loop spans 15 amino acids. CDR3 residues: CASSPGARGLYEQYF. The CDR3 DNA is TGTGCCAGCTCCCCAGGAGCGAGGGGGCTCTACGAGCAGTACTTC.

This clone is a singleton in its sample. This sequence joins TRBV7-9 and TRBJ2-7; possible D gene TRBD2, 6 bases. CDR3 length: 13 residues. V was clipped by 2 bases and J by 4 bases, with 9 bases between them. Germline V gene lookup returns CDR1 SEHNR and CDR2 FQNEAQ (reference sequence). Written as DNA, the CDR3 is TGTGCCAGCAGCTTAAATGGGAGGTACGAGCAGTACTTC. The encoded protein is CASSLNGRYEQYF.

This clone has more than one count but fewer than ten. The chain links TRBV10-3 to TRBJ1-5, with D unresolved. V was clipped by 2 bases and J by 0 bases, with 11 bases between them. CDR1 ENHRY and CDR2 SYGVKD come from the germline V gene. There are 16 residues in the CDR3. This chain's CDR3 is CAISEGSPYSNQPQHF. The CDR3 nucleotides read TGTGCCATCAGTGAGGGGAGTCCGTATAGCAATCAGCCCCAGCATTTT.

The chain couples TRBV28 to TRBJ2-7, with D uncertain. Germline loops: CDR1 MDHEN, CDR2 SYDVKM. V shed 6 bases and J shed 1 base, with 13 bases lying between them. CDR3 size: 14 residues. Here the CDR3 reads CASSPLSRSYEQYF. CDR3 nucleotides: TGTGCCAGCAGCCCCTTGTCCAGATCCTACGAGCAGTACTTC.

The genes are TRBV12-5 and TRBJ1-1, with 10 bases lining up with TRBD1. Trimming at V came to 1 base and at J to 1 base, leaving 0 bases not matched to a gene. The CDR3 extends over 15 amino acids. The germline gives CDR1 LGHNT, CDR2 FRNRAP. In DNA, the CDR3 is TGTGCTAGTGGTTTGGGGGACAGGGGGAACACTGAAGCTTTCTTT. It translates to CASGLGDRGNTEAFF. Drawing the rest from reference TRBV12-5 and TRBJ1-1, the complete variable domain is DARVTQTPRHKVTEMGQEVTMRCQPILGHNTVFWYRQTMMQGLELLAYFRNRAPLDDSGMPKDRFSAEMPDATLATLKIQPSEPRDSAVYFCASGLGDRGNTEAFFGQGTRLTVV.

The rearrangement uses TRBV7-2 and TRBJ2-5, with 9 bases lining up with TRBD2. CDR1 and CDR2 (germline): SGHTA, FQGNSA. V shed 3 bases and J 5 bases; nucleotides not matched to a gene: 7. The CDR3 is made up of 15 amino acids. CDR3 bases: TGTGCCAGCAGCTTCTTTAGCGGGGGAAGGGAGACCCAGTACTTC. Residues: CASSFFSGGRETQYF.

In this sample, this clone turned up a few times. CDR3 region: CASSTGPPNTGELFF. The CDR3 nucleotides are TGTGCCAGCAGCACAGGGCCCCCGAACACCGGGGAGCTGTTTTTT. The chain uses TRBV9 and TRBJ2-2, with D perhaps matching TRBD1 (6 bases). CDR3 length equals 15 residues. Germline V CDR1 and CDR2: SGDLS, YYNGEE. The V end was cut by 4 bases, the J end by 0 bases, with 10 bases between.

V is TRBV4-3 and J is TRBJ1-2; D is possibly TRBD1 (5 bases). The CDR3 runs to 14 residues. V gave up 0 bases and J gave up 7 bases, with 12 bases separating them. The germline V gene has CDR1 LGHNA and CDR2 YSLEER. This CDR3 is CASSQEIGDSGYTF. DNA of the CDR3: TGCGCCAGCAGCCAAGAGATAGGGGATAGTGGCTACACCTTC.

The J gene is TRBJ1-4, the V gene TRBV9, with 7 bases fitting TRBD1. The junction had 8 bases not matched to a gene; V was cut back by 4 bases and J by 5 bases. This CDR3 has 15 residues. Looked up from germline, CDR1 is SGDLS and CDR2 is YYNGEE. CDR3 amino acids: CASSSRDRRNEKLFF. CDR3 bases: TGTGCCAGCAGCTCCCGGGACAGAAGAAATGAAAAACTGTTTTTT.

DNA for the CDR3: TGTGCCAGCACCGCGCCCGGACAGGGCTACGAGCAGTACTTC. As protein: CASTAPGQGYEQYF. This sequence joins TRBV28 and TRBJ2-7; 8 bases map to TRBD1. This CDR3 is built from 14 residues. Unmatched junction bases numbered 8, after V lost 7 bases and J lost 3 bases. Germline-derived CDR1 and CDR2 are MDHEN and SYDVKM. The full variable domain, with the rest looked up from reference TRBV28 and TRBJ2-7, is DVKVTQSSRYLVKRTGEKVFLECVQDMDHENMFWYRQDPGLGLRLIYFSYDVKMKEKGDIPEGYSVSREKKERFSLILESASTNQTSMYLCASTAPGQGYEQYFGPGTRLTVT.

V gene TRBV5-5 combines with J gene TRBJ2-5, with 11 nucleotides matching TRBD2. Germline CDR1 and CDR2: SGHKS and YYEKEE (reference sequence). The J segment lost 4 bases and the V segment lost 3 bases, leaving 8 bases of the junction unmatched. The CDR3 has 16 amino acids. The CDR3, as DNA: TGTGCCAGCAGCTCTCCACTAGCGGGGGATTCAGAGACCCAGTACTTC. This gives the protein CASSSPLAGDSETQYF. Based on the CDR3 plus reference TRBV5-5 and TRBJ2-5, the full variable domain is DAGVTQSPTHLIKTRGQQVTLRCSPISGHKSVSWYQQVLGQGPQFIFQYYEKEERGRGNFPDRFSARQFPNYSSELNVNALLLGDSALYLCASSSPLAGDSETQYFGPGTRLLVL.

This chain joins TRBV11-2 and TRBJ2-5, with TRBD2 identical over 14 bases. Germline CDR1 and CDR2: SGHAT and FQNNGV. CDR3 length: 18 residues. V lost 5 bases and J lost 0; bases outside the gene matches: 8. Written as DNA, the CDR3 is TGTGCCAGCAGCCGACTAGCGGGGGGGCCCCAGTACCAAGAGACCCAGTACTTC. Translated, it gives CASSRLAGGPQYQETQYF.

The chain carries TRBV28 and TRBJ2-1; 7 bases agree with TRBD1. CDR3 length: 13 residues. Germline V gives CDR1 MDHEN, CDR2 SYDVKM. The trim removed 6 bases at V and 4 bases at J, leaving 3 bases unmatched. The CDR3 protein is CASRGQLYNEQFF. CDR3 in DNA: TGTGCCAGCAGGGGACAGTTATACAATGAGCAGTTCTTC.

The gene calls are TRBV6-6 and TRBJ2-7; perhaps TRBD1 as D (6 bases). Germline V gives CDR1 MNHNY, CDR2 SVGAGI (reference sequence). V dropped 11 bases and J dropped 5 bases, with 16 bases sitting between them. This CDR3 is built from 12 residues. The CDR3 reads CARPGAIDEQYF. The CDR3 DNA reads TGTGCCCGACCAGGGGCAATCGACGAGCAGTACTTC.

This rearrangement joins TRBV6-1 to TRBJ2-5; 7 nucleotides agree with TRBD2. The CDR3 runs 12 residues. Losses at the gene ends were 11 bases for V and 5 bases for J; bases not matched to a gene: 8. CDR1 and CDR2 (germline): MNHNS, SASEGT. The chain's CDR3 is CAGAGVGETQYF. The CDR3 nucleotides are TGTGCCGGCGCGGGAGTCGGGGAGACCCAGTACTTC.

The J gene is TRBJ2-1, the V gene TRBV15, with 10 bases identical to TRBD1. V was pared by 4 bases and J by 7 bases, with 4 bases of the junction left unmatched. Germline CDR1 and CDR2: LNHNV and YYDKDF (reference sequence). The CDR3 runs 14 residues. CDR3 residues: CATSIDRGPNEQFF. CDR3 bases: TGTGCCACCAGCATCGACAGGGGGCCGAATGAGCAGTTCTTC.

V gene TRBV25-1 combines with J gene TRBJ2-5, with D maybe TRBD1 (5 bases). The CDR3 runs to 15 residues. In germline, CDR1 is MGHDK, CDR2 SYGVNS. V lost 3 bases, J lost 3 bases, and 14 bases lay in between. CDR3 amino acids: CASSDLRGVEETQYF. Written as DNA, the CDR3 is TGTGCCAGCAGTGATTTAAGGGGTGTGGAAGAGACCCAGTACTTC.

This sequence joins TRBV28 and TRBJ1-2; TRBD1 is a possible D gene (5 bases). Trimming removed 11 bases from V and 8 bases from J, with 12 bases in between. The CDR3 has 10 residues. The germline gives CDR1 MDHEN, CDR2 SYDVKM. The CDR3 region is CAPRRDGYTF. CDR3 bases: TGTGCCCCAAGGAGGGACGGCTACACCTTC.

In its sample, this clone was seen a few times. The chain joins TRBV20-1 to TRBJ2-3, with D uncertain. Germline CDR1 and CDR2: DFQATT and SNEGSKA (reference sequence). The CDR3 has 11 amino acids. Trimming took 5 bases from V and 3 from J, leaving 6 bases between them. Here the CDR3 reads CSAQLTDTQYF. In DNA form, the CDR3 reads TGCAGTGCTCAACTTACAGATACGCAGTATTTT.

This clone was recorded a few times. The CDR3 sequence is CASSGAQGYEQYF. CDR3 DNA: TGTGCCAGCAGTGGAGCGCAGGGCTACGAGCAGTACTTC. The chain is built from TRBV6-6 and TRBJ2-7, with a weak D call TRBD1 (5 bases). The CDR3 consists of 13 residues. V was trimmed by 5 bases and J by 3 bases, leaving 11 bases between them. CDR1 MNHNY and CDR2 SVGAGI come from the germline V gene (reference sequence).

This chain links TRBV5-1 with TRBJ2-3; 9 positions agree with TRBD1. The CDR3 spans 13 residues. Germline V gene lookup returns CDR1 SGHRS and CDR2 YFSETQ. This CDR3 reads CATTGGGTDTQYF. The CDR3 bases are TGCGCGACGACAGGGGGGGGCACAGATACGCAGTATTTT.